This T cell receptor beta chain was retrieved from a study of T cell changes during pregnancy in multiple sclerosis. The germline CDR1 and CDR2 sequences are SGHDT and YYEEEE. The CDR3 is made up of 14 amino acids. Trimming pared 3 bases from V and 8 bases from J, leaving 17 bases between. The method was immunoSEQ multiplex PCR; TCRdb's version includes in-frame clones alone and lacks a portion of them. Among tens of thousands of clones listed, about 94% were seen once. The rearrangement uses TRBV5-6 and TRBJ1-2; tentatively, D is TRBD1 (6 bases). The sequencing used peripheral blood, collected in the second trimester of pregnancy. The receptor's source is a female donor in good health, enrolled as a control in a pregnancy study. As DNA, the CDR3 is TGTGCCAGCAGCTCCCTCCGGGACATCAAAGGCTACACCTTC. Its protein is CASSSLRDIKGYTF.